The clone carrying this T cell receptor (beta chain) occurred many times. Its antigen is unidentified. V shed 5 bases, J shed 3 bases, and the junction held 3 bases outside the gene matches. Germline V CDR1 and CDR2: SGHRS, YFSETQ. CDR3 length: 14 amino acids. The data originate from a study of neurological immune-mediated disorders. Overall study: Multiple sclerosis patients (n of about 35) included 31 with relapsing-remitting and 3 with secondary progressive disease.

Findings of the study overall: None of the CDR3 amino acid sequences of expanded clones recurred across subjects, suggesting private repertoires in all groups.

Sequencing runs each yielded over 190 million TCR-beta sequences from 15-18 subjects. TCRdb redid the calling of the 5' RACE reads with MiXCR, one entry per CDR3 protein. Of 100,000 or so distinct CDR3 sequences in the sample, roughly 4% were seen once. Input material: PBMCs. The TCR was taken from a woman younger than 35 with multiple sclerosis. The chain couples TRBV5-1 to TRBJ2-3; TRBD2 matches at 10 bases. The DNA of the CDR3 is TGCGCCAGCAGACTAGCGGGGCCTACAGATACGCAGTATTTT. This sequence encodes CASRLAGPTDTQYF.